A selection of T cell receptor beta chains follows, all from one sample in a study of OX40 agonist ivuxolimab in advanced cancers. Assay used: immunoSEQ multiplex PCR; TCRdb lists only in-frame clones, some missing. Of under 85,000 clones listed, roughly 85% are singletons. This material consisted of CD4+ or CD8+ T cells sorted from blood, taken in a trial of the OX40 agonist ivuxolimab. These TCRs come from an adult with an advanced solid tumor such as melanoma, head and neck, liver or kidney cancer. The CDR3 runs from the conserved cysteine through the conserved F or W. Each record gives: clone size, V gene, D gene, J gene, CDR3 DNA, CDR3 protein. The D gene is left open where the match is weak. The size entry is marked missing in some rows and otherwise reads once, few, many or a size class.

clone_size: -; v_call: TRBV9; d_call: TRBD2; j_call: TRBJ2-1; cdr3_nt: TGTGCCAGCAGACCTAGCGGGAGCTCCTACAATGAGCAGTTCTTC; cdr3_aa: CASRPSGSSYNEQFF
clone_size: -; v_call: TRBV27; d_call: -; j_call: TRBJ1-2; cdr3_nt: TGTGCCAGCAGGGAAACACAGGGTAGAAGTACGGGTGGCTACACCTTC; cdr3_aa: CASRETQGRSTGGYTF
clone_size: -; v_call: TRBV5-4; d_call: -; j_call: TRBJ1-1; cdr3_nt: TGTGCCAGCAGCCAACCGACAGTGAACACTGAAGCTTTCTTT; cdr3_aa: CASSQPTVNTEAFF
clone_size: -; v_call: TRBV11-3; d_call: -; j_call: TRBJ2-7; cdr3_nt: TGTGCCAGCAGCTTAGCGCCGGAACCTTCCTACGAGCAGTACTTC; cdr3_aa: CASSLAPEPSYEQYF
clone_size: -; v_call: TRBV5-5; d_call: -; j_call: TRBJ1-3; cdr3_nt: TGTGCCAGCAGCTTAGGACGTAGCAGCTCTGGAAACACCATATATTTT; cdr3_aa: CASSLGRSSSGNTIYF
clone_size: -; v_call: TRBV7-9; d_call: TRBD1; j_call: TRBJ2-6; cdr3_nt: TGTGCCAGCAGCTGGCCCGGGACAGGGGGCTCTGGGGCCAACGTCCTGACTTTC; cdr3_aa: CASSWPGTGGSGANVLTF
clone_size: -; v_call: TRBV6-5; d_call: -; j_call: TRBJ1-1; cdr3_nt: TGTGCCAGCAGTTACTCGAGGGACACTGAAGCTTTCTTT; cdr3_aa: CASSYSRDTEAFF
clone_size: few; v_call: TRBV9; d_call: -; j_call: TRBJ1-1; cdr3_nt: TGTGCCAGCAGCGTAGACCGCAGGGAAATGGACACTGAAGCTTTCTTT; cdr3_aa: CASSVDRREMDTEAFF
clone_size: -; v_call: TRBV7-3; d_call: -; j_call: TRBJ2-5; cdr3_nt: TGTGCCAGCTGGCCGGTTTTGTACCAAGAGACCCAGTACTTC; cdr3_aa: CASWPVLYQETQYF
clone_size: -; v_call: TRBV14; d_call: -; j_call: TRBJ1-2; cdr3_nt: TGTGCCAGCAGCCCGGGCCCCAAAGGAGGCTACACCTTC; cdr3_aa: CASSPGPKGGYTF
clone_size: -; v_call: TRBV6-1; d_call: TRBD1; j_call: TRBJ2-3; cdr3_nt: TGTGCCAGCAGTGCCGACAGGGGTGGCACAGATACGCAGTATTTT; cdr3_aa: CASSADRGGTDTQYF
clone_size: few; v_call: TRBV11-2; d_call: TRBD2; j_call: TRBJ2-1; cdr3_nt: TGTGCCAGCAAGCCCGGGGGGGCATGGAATGAGCAGTTCTTC; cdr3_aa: CASKPGGAWNEQFF
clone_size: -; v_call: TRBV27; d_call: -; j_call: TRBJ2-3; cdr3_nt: TGTGCCAGCAGTTCCCCCGGGCAAGGTACAGATACGCAGTATTTT; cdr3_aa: CASSSPGQGTDTQYF
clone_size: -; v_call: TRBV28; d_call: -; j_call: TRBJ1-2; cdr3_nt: TGTGCCAGCACCACCAGCCGCAGGGCCTATGGCTACACCTTC; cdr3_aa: CASTTSRRAYGYTF
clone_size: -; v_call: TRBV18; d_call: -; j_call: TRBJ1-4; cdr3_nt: TGTGCCAGCTCACCGTCTGGGAGGATGGGTGAAAAACTGTTTTTT; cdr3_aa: CASSPSGRMGEKLFF
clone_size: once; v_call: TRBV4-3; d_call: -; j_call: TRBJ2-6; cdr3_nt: TGCGCCAGCAGCCTAAACCATCGAGGGGCTGGGGCCAACGTCCTGACTTTC; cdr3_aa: CASSLNHRGAGANVLTF
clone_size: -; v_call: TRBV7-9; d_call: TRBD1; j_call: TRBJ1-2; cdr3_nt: TGTGCCAGCAGCTTATCGGAGGACAGGAGAAATAGGAACTATGGCTACACCTTC; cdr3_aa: CASSLSEDRRNRNYGYTF
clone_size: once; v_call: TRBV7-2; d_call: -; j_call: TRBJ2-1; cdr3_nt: TGTGCCAGCCGCCCGCCTGGGAGCTCCTACAATGAGCAGTTCTTC; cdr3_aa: CASRPPGSSYNEQFF
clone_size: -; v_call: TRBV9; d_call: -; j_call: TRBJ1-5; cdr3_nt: TGTGCCAGCAGCCCGTGGACAGACGGTCAGCCCCAGCATTTT; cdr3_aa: CASSPWTDGQPQHF
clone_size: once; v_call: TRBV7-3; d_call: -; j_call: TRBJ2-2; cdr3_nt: TGTGCCAGCAGCTATCGGGGTGAGAACACCGGGGAGCTGTTTTTT; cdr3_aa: CASSYRGENTGELFF
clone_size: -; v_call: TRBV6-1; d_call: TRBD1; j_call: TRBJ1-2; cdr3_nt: TGTGCCAGCAGTGAAACTCGGACAGGGGGCGGTCTAGATAACTATGGCTACACCTTC; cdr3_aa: CASSETRTGGGLDNYGYTF
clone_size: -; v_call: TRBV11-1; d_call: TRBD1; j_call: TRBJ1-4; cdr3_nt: TGTGCCAGCAGCTTCGGGACAGGGAAAGAAAAACTGTTTTTT; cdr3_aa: CASSFGTGKEKLFF
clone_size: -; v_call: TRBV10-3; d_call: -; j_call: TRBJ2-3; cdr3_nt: TGTGCCATCACGAGGGGAGGTAGCACAGATACGCAGTATTTT; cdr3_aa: CAITRGGSTDTQYF
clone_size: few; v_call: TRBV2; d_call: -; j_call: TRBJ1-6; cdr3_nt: TGTGCCAGCGGGGGGCAGAGCTCCTATAATTCACCCCTCCACTTT; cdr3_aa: CASGGQSSYNSPLHF
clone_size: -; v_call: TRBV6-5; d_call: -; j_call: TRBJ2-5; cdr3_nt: TGTGCCAGCAGTTACGGGGGAGAGGAGACCCAGTACTTC; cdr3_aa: CASSYGGEETQYF
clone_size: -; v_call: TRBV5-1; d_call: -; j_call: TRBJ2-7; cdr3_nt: TGCGCCAGCAGCTCAAGGGCCGCGGAGCAGTACTTC; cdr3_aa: CASSSRAAEQYF
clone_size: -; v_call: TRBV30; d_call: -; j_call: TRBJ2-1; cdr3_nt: TGTGCCTGGAGTGCGGCCGGCTCTCCCACCTACAATGAGCAGTTCTTC; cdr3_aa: CAWSAAGSPTYNEQFF
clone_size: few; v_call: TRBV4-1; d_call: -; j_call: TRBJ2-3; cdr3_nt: TGCGCCAGCAGCCATCCTAGGGGGGAAGGAGATACGCAGTATTTT; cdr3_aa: CASSHPRGEGDTQYF
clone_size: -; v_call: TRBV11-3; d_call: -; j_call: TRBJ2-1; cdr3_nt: TGTGCCAGCAGCTTGGAAAGGAATGAGCAGTTCTTC; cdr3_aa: CASSLERNEQFF
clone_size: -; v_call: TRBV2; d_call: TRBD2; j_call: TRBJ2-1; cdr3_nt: TGTGCCAGCAGTGAAGCGGGACTAGCGGCCTACAATGAGCAGTTCTTC; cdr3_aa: CASSEAGLAAYNEQFF
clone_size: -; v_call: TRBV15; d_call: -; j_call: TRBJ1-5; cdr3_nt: TGTGCCACCAGCAGAGACAAAGGGCACAATCAGCCCCAGCATTTT; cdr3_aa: CATSRDKGHNQPQHF
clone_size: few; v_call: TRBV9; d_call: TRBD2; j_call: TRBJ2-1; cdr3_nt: TGTGCCAGCAGCGTAGGCGGTAGCGGGAGGGCAGGCAATGAGCAGTTCTTC; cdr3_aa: CASSVGGSGRAGNEQFF
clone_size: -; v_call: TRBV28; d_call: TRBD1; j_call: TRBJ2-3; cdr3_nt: TGTGCCAGCAGTTTATATCCGGCAGGGGGCTCCGTAGATACGCAGTATTTT; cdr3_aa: CASSLYPAGGSVDTQYF
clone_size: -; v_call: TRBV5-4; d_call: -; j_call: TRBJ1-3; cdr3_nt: TGTGCCAGCAGCGCGGTTGGGGTGGACTCTGGAAACACCATATATTTT; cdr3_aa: CASSAVGVDSGNTIYF
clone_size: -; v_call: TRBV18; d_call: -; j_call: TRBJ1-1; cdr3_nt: TGTGCCACCCACACCCTCCAGAACACTGAAGCTTTCTTT; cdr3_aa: CATHTLQNTEAFF
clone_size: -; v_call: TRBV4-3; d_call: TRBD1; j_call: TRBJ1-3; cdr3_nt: TGCGCCAGCAGCCCCCGACAGGGCTCTGGAAACACCATATATTTT; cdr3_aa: CASSPRQGSGNTIYF
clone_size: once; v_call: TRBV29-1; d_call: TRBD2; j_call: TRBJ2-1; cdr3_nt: TGCAGCAGTAGCGGGACGTTCTACAATGAGCAGTTCTTC; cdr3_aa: CSSSGTFYNEQFF
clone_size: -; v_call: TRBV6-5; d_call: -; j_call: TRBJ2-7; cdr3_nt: TGTGCCAGCAGTTACAATAGGGCGACACCCTCCTACGAGCAGTACTTC; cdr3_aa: CASSYNRATPSYEQYF
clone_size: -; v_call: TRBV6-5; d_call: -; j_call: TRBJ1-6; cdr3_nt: TGTGCCAGCAGTTACCAGGGTCCACCCCTCCACTTT; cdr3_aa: CASSYQGPPLHF
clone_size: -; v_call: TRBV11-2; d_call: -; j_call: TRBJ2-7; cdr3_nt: TGTGCCAGCAGCTTAGCGAGCGAGCAGTACTTC; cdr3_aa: CASSLASEQYF
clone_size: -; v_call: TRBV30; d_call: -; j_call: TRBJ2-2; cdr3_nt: TGTGCCTGGACCCCGGGGACCGGGGAGCTGTTTTTT; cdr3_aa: CAWTPGTGELFF